This record looks at one T cell receptor (beta chain) sequence and its context. Its antigen is not known. The data are from a study of cytomegalovirus exposure and HLA in healthy donors. Study-wide points: TCR sequences were mostly rare, though some public TCRs occurred in many donors.

With 60 Vbeta and 13 Jbeta primers, the PCR was carried out. TCRdb's copy holds only in-frame clones and misses some; the assay was immunoSEQ multiplex PCR. Among 75,000 to 100,000 clones, 70% to 75% were seen once, and the ten largest hold under 4.5%. The CDR3 runs to 17 residues. Germline V gene lookup returns CDR1 LGHNA and CDR2 YSLEER. The J segment lost 6 bases and the V segment lost 4 bases, leaving 8 bases of the junction unmatched. The chain links TRBV4-3 to TRBJ2-1; 14 bases line up with TRBD2. This TCR derives from a man aged 40-50 years in good health and CMV-seronegative. Material: PBMCs. CDR3 region: CASSLGQGLAGVNEQFF. As DNA, the CDR3 is TGCGCCAGCAGCCTTGGCCAGGGACTAGCGGGAGTCAATGAGCAGTTCTTC.